The present entry profiles one TCR beta chain with its context. Its antigen is not yet known. The listed sequencing device is Illumina HiSeq 2000. 5'RACE template switching, by which a universal primer site and unique molecular identifiers were added, was used to make TCR beta cDNA libraries. Priming for cDNA synthesis came from the TCR beta constant segment, and two successive PCR amplification steps followed. In the authors' own workflow: Reads were demultiplexed and grouped by UMI with MIGEC, and clonotypes were assembled and quantified with MiTCR. To exclude erroneous sequences, only TCR cDNA sequences supported by at least two reads were retained. The tcR package was used for downstream repertoire analysis, and clonotypes were matched across fractions by CDR3 nucleotide sequence plus V segment. VDJmatch was used to annotate antigen specificity against VDJdb, with one amino acid substitution in CDR3 permitted. Following reprocessing of the reads by TCRdb, the data hold one row per CDR3 protein sequence and no DNA is available. TCRdb, not the original authors, processed these V and J calls. The sample table holds about 390,000 distinct CDR3 sequences. The ten biggest clones cover roughly 10% of the sample.

Sequences SGHRS (CDR1) and YFSETQ (CDR2) are obtained from the germline V gene. The CDR3, from cysteine to phenylalanine, totals 14 residues. The DNA sequence is not available. The source of the sample is a study of T cells expressing NK-cell markers (TCRdb year 2020). Study-wide context: In sorted CD3+CD56+NKG2C+, CD3+CD56+NKG2C- and CD3+CD56-NKG2C+ T-cell subsets from several donors, TCR beta-chain repertoires were profiled. Among the eight sequenced donors, seven were HCMV-seropositive and one was HCMV-seronegative. Randomly selected healthy volunteers, three men and five women, were used as the eight sequenced donors. Libraries were sequenced as 2 x 150 bp reads on Illumina HiSeq 2000/2500, MiSeq or NextSeq. What the authors observed across the whole study: It remained unclear whether the expanded NKG2C-expressing T cell clones were specific for HCMV antigens. Those dominant clonotypes were again the most abundant among CD3+CD56-NKG2C+ cells in a handful of donors, at about 28.3-65%. In six donors, the dominant CD3+CD56+NKG2C+ clonotypes were found to rank among the top 10 CD8+ clonotypes and to make up about 1.0-7.5% of CD8+ T cells.

To determine HCMV serostatus, a commercial ELISA kit was used to detect HCMV-specific IgG in serum. Ficoll density gradient centrifugation was used to isolate peripheral blood mononuclear cells from blood. The chain is encoded by TRBV5-1 joined to TRBJ2-3; there is no DNA to check the TCRdb D call of TRBD2. This TCR came from a woman aged 45-60 years in good health. Donor details come from another sample of the same person, matched by shared clones. Sequenced: blood T cells: a sorted CD56 or NKG2C T cell subset, CD4+ or CD8+ T cells, or bulk PBMC T cells (not recorded which). The CDR3 region has the sequence CASSYGLIGDTQYF.